The TCR beta chain described here comes from a study of TIL therapy for anti-PD-1-resistant metastatic lung cancer. Study background: Patients had a median age of approximately 56 years (range 38-75). Most patients had lung adenocarcinoma; a handful of tumors were EGFR-mutant, two ALK-rearranged; half smoked currently or formerly.

CDR1 SGDLS and CDR2 YYNGEE come from the germline V gene. There are 13 residues in the CDR3. V shed 0 bases and J shed 1 base, with 4 bases lying between them. With regard to this clone: The antigen is undetermined.

Findings of the study overall: Treatment-naive, never-smoker and oncogene-addicted patients were overrepresented in this highly selected cohort.

This was the immunoSEQ v3 assay. Sequencing was performed with immunoSEQ multiplex PCR; in TCRdb, only in-frame clones are kept and a portion is missing. The table shows 52,000 or so clones, with approximately 80% occurring only once. Time point given: pre-treatment sample, taken before nivolumab and TIL therapy. Enrollment ran from October 2017 to early 2020. Sequenced here: blood, sampled at baseline. The source of this sequence is a person aged 25 to 80 with non-small cell lung cancer. The chain couples TRBV9 to TRBJ1-1; D is uncertain. CDR3 bases: TGTGCCAGCAGCGTAGTCTCGAACACTGAAGCTTTCTTT. Translated: CASSVVSNTEAFF.